The present T cell receptor beta chain was sequenced within a study of tumor-infiltrating lymphocytes in primary liver carcinoma. Co-extraction of RNA and DNA was performed on about 18-33 mg of unsorted bulk tissue. Using a constant-region primer together with ProtoScript II reverse transcriptase, TCR beta cDNA was made from 500 ng of total RNA. Nested multiplex PCR, run for three rounds with slightly modified ARM-PCR, yielded TCR beta libraries. The first two PCR rounds, approximately 10 cycles each, used TRBV1-TRBV30 forward primers and a C-beta reverse primer. A single record per CDR3 protein comes from TCRdb applying MiXCR to the multiplex PCR reads. The data contain 90,000 to 100,000 distinct CDR3 sequences, 55% to 70% of them singletons. V lost 7 bases and J 9 bases, leaving 14 bases between the germline ends. The CDR3 is 13 residues long. Germline-derived CDR1 and CDR2 are SGHRS and YFSETQ.

In the case of this clonotype: This may come from a read error, since a much larger clone is one base off.

The chain has TRBV5-1 and TRBJ1-6; D is perhaps TRBD1 (6 bases). Material: liver tumor tissue from sampling region 5. Indicated subset: tumor region T5, tumor centre. This TCR was recovered from a woman aged 55-69 years with primary liver carcinoma and hepatitis B virus infection. DNA of the CDR3: TGCGCCAGCGCCCAGGGGACACGTTCACCCCTCCACTTT. This codes for CASAQGTRSPLHF.